This T cell receptor (beta chain) was identified during a study of cytotoxic CD8 clonotypes in ibrutinib-treated CLL (dated by TCRdb to about 2021). Concerning the study at large: The cohort was composed of about 10 relapsed/refractory and about 15 treatment-naive patients; IGHV unmutated status was identified in roughly 17 patients. Of the approximately 94 people in the trial, about 25 had longitudinal samples available. Partial responses were observed in roughly 24 patients and complete responses in 2; after a median follow-up of around 68 months, remission was maintained in approximately 14 patients and progression was observed in roughly 12. Response samples were obtained after a median of around 11 months of treatment, with a range of about 6 to 40 months. On average, each sample yielded around 250,000 productive templates and tens of thousands of productive rearrangements. Cryopreserved peripheral blood mononuclear cells were obtained before treatment, at response, and at either sustained remission or disease progression. Patients were still on ibrutinib when every remission and progressive disease sample was collected. Study-wide conclusions, independent of this receptor: At baseline, clonality was higher than in age-matched healthy donors and showed a strong correlation with circulating CD8+ T-cell counts. Sustained-remission and progressing patients did not have matched sampling times, and lymph node repertoires were not examined. Clonality increased at ibrutinib response, stayed stable in sustained remission, and fell back toward baseline at progression. Public clonotypes were found to be uncommon and were observed to contract or remain stable during treatment; the increase in clonality was shown to reflect expansion of private clonotypes at ibrutinib response.

Roughly 1.8 micrograms of genomic DNA were extracted from cryopreserved PBMCs for TCR beta library preparation. Longitudinal blood samples from CLL patients on ibrutinib monotherapy underwent high-throughput TCR beta sequencing. The patients were enrolled in a single-center, open-label phase 2 trial of ibrutinib monotherapy. The CDR3 numbers 14 residues from cysteine through phenylalanine. The sequence is cut down to CDR3 DNA, 42 bases in frame from base 1. Deletion took 7 bases off V and 8 bases off J, with a span of 23 bases between the germline ends. For CDR1 and CDR2, the germline V gene lists SQVTM and ANQGSEA. To note about this clone: Its antigen specificity is not known. The sample holds no much larger clone one base away, and base qualities are not on file.

The goal of deep resolution MiSeq sequencing was a depth between 1 in 1 million and 1 in 200,000 T cells, and coverage averaged 10x per clonotype. TCR beta libraries were generated with the immunoSEQ hsTCRB Kit. On the study's bioinformatics: The data were analyzed with ImmunoSEQ Analyzer and ImmunoSEQ Data Assistant, and V, D and J gene assignments followed IMGT definitions. Clonality, with values ranging from 0 to 1, was calculated as one minus the normalized Shannon entropy of productive rearrangement frequencies. Public clonotype analysis was restricted to overrepresented clonotypes comprising at least 0.05% of each patient's repertoire. Roughly 13 age-matched healthy donor repertoires from immuneACCESS served as clonality controls. TCRdb provides this immuneACCESS table in a form limited to in-frame rearrangements. Some clones are lacking; in checked studies, under half of them reflect an unresolved V gene, and why the rest are absent is not known. Clone size and V and J calls were adopted from that table, with D and trimming inferred from the DNA. A total of some 350,000 clones appear in this sample, 67% of them only once. 6.3% of the sample comes from the top ten.

This receptor was taken from a human donor with chronic lymphocytic leukemia. Recombination connected TRBV29-1 to TRBJ1-2, with the identity of the D gene unclear. The sequencing used PBMCs, collected after 36 months of ibrutinib treatment. The CDR3 region reads CSARTPGGSGGYTF. The DNA sequence is given as TGCAGCGCCCGAACCCCAGGCGGCAGTGGAGGCTACACCTTC.